This passage covers 17 T cell receptor beta chains from one sample sequenced in a study of blood T cell repertoires in COVID-19. Using immunoSEQ multiplex PCR, the repertoire was profiled, and TCRdb retains in-frame clones only, with some absent. The sample includes 250,000 or so clones, roughly 84% of them seen just once. The specimen sequenced was peripheral blood. All receptors come from a woman aged 40 to 49 who had recovered from COVID-19.

The J gene is TRBJ1-2, the V gene TRBV2; D is unclear. Germline V gene lookup returns CDR1 SNHLY and CDR2 FYNNEI. The V end was cut by 6 bases, the J end by 5 bases, with 13 bases between. CDR3 length: 13 amino acids. The DNA for the CDR3 is TGTGCCAGCAGCGCGACAACGCCGTATGGCTACACCTTC. Translated, it gives CASSATTPYGYTF.

J is TRBJ2-5 and V is TRBV2; TRBD2 is a possible D gene (5 bases). The CDR3 spans 16 residues. Looked up from germline, CDR1 is SNHLY and CDR2 is FYNNEI. V dropped 4 bases and J dropped 4 bases, with 19 bases sitting between them. CDR3 sequence: CASSARWALAGETQYF. CDR3 in DNA: TGTGCCAGCAGTGCACGGTGGGCTCTAGCAGGAGAGACCCAGTACTTC.

In its sample, this clone was seen a few times. This CDR3 is CASSLGDSRPGYGYTF. In DNA form, the CDR3 reads TGTGCCAGCAGCTTAGGAGACAGCAGACCGGGTTATGGCTACACCTTC. The chain links TRBV7-8 to TRBJ1-2; possibly TRBD1 for D (5 bases). The germline gives CDR1 SGHVS, CDR2 FQNEAQ. The CDR3 has 16 amino acids. The V end was cut by 1 base, the J end by 5 bases, with 17 bases between.

V and J are TRBV6-4 and TRBJ2-3; 12 nucleotides match TRBD2. The CDR3 is made up of 16 amino acids. From germline, CDR1 is MRHNA and CDR2 SNTAGT. Trimming removed 8 bases from V and 0 bases from J; junction bases left unmatched: 6. The CDR3 reads CASARLAGASTDTQYF. CDR3 nucleotides: TGTGCCAGCGCCAGACTAGCGGGAGCTAGCACAGATACGCAGTATTTT.

The gene calls are TRBV9 and TRBJ2-2; D gene ambiguous. There are 13 residues in the CDR3. From germline, CDR1 is SGDLS and CDR2 YYNGEE. V lost 0 bases and J lost 3, with 3 bases in between. CDR3 residues: CASSVGDTGELFF. CDR3 DNA sequence: TGTGCCAGCAGCGTAGGAGACACCGGGGAGCTGTTTTTT.

CDR3 sequence (DNA): TGTGCCAGCAGCCTTCAGGACAGCCGGATGAACACTGAAGCTTTCTTT. This translates into CASSLQDSRMNTEAFF. This chain joins TRBV7-8 and TRBJ1-1; D perhaps matches TRBD1 (6 bases). The V and J ends lost 5 bases and 0 bases respectively, with 16 bases between them. Germline lookup yields CDR1 SGHVS and CDR2 FQNEAQ. The CDR3 length is 16 residues.

The chain is built from TRBV6-5 and TRBJ2-5, with a possible D match to TRBD2 (5 bases). Germline V gives CDR1 MNHEY, CDR2 SVGAGI. The V end lost 4 bases, the J end lost 5 bases, and 17 bases lay between the germline ends. This CDR3 is built from 15 residues. CDR3 sequence reads: CASSWRAAAVETQYF. The CDR3 DNA follows: TGTGCCAGCAGTTGGCGTGCAGCGGCGGTCGAGACCCAGTACTTC.

The chain combines TRBV13 with TRBJ1-1, with a tentative D call TRBD1 (6 bases). The CDR3 has 13 residues. Trimming shortened V by 5 bases and J by 7 bases, and 14 bases separated the two germline ends. Per germline, CDR1 PRHDT and CDR2 FYEKMQ (reference sequence). CDR3 DNA sequence: TGTGCCAGCAGCACGGGCAGGGGCGGTGAAGCTTTCTTT. It translates to CASSTGRGGEAFF.

The sample holds one count of this clone. This chain uses TRBV3-1 (or the pseudogene TRBV3-2) with TRBJ2-5, with TRBD1 identical over 7 bases. The germline V gene has CDR1 LGHDT and CDR2 YNNKEL (reference sequence). The length of the CDR3 is 14 residues. V lost 2 bases, J lost 7 bases, and 7 bases stayed unmatched. In DNA form, the CDR3 reads TGTGCCAGCAGCCAATTTTTAGGGGGCGGGACCCAGTACTTC. Protein: CASSQFLGGGTQYF.

The sample holds one count of this clone. The chain couples TRBV5-1 to TRBJ2-1; 8 positions match TRBD2. The CDR3 sequence is 17 residues long. J gave up 3 bases and V 0 bases, and 8 bases lay outside the gene matches. Germline CDR1 and CDR2: SGHRS and YFSETQ. CDR3 coding DNA: TGCGCCAGCAGCTTGGGGCCCAGCGGGGGCCGCTACAATGAGCAGTTCTTC. Its translation: CASSLGPSGGRYNEQFF.

This clone was counted a few times. V and J are TRBV11-2 and TRBJ1-2; 9 bases are a match to TRBD1. Trimming took 5 bases from V and 4 from J; bases not matched to a gene: 2. The V gene's germline CDR1 is SGHAT and CDR2 FQNNGV. This CDR3 spans 13 amino acids. Here the CDR3 DNA reads TGTGCCAGCAGCGCGGGACAGGGCTATGGCTACACCTTC. This gives the protein CASSAGQGYGYTF.

The V and J genes are TRBV3-1 (or the pseudogene TRBV3-2) and TRBJ1-1, with a possible D match to TRBD1 (5 bases). With 3 bases removed from V and 0 bases from J, the gap between germline ends came to 14 bases. CDR3 length: 16 amino acids. Germline V lookup: CDR1 LGHDT, CDR2 YNNKEL (reference sequence). The CDR3, as DNA: TGTGCCAGCAGCCAGAGAGGGGAGGGCTTGAACACTGAAGCTTTCTTT. The encoded protein is CASSQRGEGLNTEAFF.

The J gene is TRBJ2-3, the V gene TRBV5-1; 8 nucleotides agree with TRBD1. The germline V gene has CDR1 SGHRS and CDR2 YFSETQ. V gave up 7 bases and J gave up 3 bases; unmatched junction bases: 10. This CDR3 is 15 amino acids long. The CDR3 nucleotides read TGCGCCAGCTCACAGGGGGACCCCGGGACAGATACGCAGTATTTT. Protein product: CASSQGDPGTDTQYF.

The chain carries TRBV6-1 and TRBJ1-4; a possible D gene is TRBD1 (5 bases). There are 15 residues in the CDR3. CDR1 and CDR2 (germline): MNHNS, SASEGT. Trimming left V 1 base short and J 8 bases short, with 14 bases between. The CDR3 region is CASSEGGGEEEKLFF. The CDR3 DNA sequence: TGTGCCAGCAGTGAAGGGGGAGGGGAAGAGGAAAAACTGTTTTTT.

This clone showed up just a few times. V usage is TRBV7-9 and J usage is TRBJ1-2; no clear D gene. CDR1 is SEHNR, CDR2 FQNEAQ, per germline (reference sequence). V was trimmed by 0 bases and J by 5 bases, leaving 7 bases between them. The CDR3 extends over 13 amino acids. CDR3 bases: TGTGCCAGCAGCTTAGCGCTCGGGTATGGCTACACCTTC. Translation gives CASSLALGYGYTF.

The chain is built from TRBV2 and TRBJ2-3; the D gene is possibly TRBD1 (6 bases). This CDR3 region has 16 residues. Deletions cut 2 bases from V and 5 bases from J, with 17 bases between. Germline V gives CDR1 SNHLY, CDR2 FYNNEI. The CDR3 DNA follows: TGTGCCAGCAGTGAAAGGAACAGGGCTAACGGAGATACGCAGTATTTT. It is translated as CASSERNRANGDTQYF.

This chain links TRBV30 with TRBJ1-3; D ambiguous. In germline, CDR1 is GTSNPN, CDR2 SVGIG (reference sequence). The V end lost 1 base, the J end lost 0 bases, and 16 bases lay between the germline ends. The CDR3 is 17 residues long. CDR3 sequence (DNA): TGTGCCTGGAGTGCCATTAAAATATCTAGCTCTGGAAACACCATATATTTT. Translating it yields CAWSAIKISSSGNTIYF.